What follows are 13 T cell receptor beta chains derived from one specimen sequenced in a study of blood T cell repertoires in COVID-19 (dated by TCRdb to the early 2020s). To prepare the library, the immunoSEQ multiplex PCR assay was applied. TCRdb retrieved this table from immuneACCESS and kept in-frame rearrangements only. Not all clones are present; in checked studies, unresolved V genes account for under half, and no reason is known for the remainder. Within this sample are some 270,000 clones, with about 90% of them counted one time only. The ten largest clones add up to approximately 3.4% of the sample. The sequenced sample consisted of PBMCs or T cells enriched from blood (not recorded which). These receptors all come from a woman aged 40 to 50 who had been exposed to COVID-19.

CDR3: CASSSGTSDTDTQYF. CDR3 nucleotides: TGTGCCAGCAGCTCAGGGACTAGCGACACAGATACGCAGTATTTT. The chain recombines TRBV7-3 with TRBJ2-3; 10 positions match TRBD2. Losses at the gene ends were 4 bases for V and 2 bases for J; bases not matched to a gene: 3. This CDR3 comprises 15 residues. CDR1 SGHTA and CDR2 FQGTGA come from the germline V gene. Drawing the rest from reference TRBV7-3 and TRBJ2-3, the complete variable domain is GAGVSQTPSNKVTEKGKYVELRCDPISGHTALYWYRQSLGQGPEFLIYFQGTGAADDSGLPNDRFFAVRPEGSVSTLKIQRTERGDSAVYLCASSSGTSDTDTQYFGPGTRLTVL.

The chain links TRBV5-1 to TRBJ2-7; TRBD1 matches 11 bases. CDR3 length equals 18 residues. Per the germline V gene, CDR1 is SGHRS and CDR2 is YFSETQ. V was clipped by 4 bases and J by 0 bases; unmatched bases: 12. The CDR3: CASSTGTGGPTNSYEQYF. For the CDR3, the DNA is TGCGCCAGCAGCACCGGGACAGGGGGTCCCACCAACTCCTACGAGCAGTACTTC.

The chain uses TRBV7-9 and TRBJ1-1; TRBD1 aligns across 10 bases. With 0 bases clipped from V and 10 bases from J, the junction kept 2 bases outside the gene matches. Germline CDR1 is SEHNR and CDR2 is FQNEAQ (reference sequence). The CDR3 has 13 residues. This CDR3 reads CASSLATGGRAFF. Written as DNA, the CDR3 is TGTGCCAGCAGCTTAGCGACAGGGGGCAGAGCTTTCTTT.

Worth noting for this clone: In the same sample, other DNA sequences code for this CDR3. The chain recombines TRBV3-1 (or the pseudogene TRBV3-2) with TRBJ1-3; D remains unclear. V dropped 2 bases and J dropped 0 bases, with 5 bases sitting between them. The length of the CDR3 is 14 residues. Germline CDR1 is LGHDT and CDR2 is YNNKEL (reference sequence). CDR3 DNA sequence: TGTGCCAGCAGCCAACGGGGCTCTGGAAACACCATATATTTT. Amino acid sequence: CASSQRGSGNTIYF.

The CDR3 region has the DNA TGTGCCAGTAGTATAGGCGTTGGTCAGCCCCAGCATTTT. It yields the protein CASSIGVGQPQHF. V and J are TRBV19 and TRBJ1-5; D ambiguous. Germline lookup yields CDR1 LNHDA and CDR2 SQIVND (reference sequence). The CDR3 is made up of 13 amino acids. The V and J ends lost 1 base and 6 bases respectively, with 7 bases between them.

This chain links TRBV9 with TRBJ1-1; D is possibly TRBD1 (6 bases). Germline V lookup: CDR1 SGDLS, CDR2 YYNGEE. This CDR3 comprises 14 residues. Trimming left V 5 bases short and J 1 base short, with 12 bases between. The CDR3 nucleotides are TGTGCCAGCAGAGCAGGGGCAGGGAACACTGAAGCTTTCTTT. Protein product: CASRAGAGNTEAFF.

The chain couples TRBV27 to TRBJ2-7; tentative D call: TRBD2 (5 bases). Trimming pared 0 bases from V and 2 bases from J, leaving 8 bases between. CDR3 length: 14 residues. Germline V lookup: CDR1 MNHEY, CDR2 SMNVEV (reference sequence). The DNA of the CDR3 is TGTGCCAGCAGTTTATCGCCCGGGACCTACGAGCAGTACGTC. This codes for CASSLSPGTYEQYV.

This clone showed up just a few times. This chain connects TRBV9 to TRBJ2-5; no reliable D call. This CDR3 has 13 residues. Germline lookup yields CDR1 SGDLS and CDR2 YYNGEE. Trimming cost V 3 bases and J 2 bases, with 8 bases left between them. The CDR3 sequence is CASSENPQETQYF. The CDR3 nucleotides read TGTGCCAGCAGCGAAAATCCTCAAGAGACCCAGTACTTC.

This clone has a single count. V gene TRBV18 combines with J gene TRBJ2-2; no definite D call. The germline V and J ends were trimmed by 1 base and 0 bases, with 6 bases remaining between them. The CDR3 totals 15 residues. Germline lookup yields CDR1 KGHSH and CDR2 LQKENI. The CDR3 here is CASSPRATNTGELFF. Here the CDR3 DNA reads TGTGCCAGCTCACCACGGGCCACGAACACCGGGGAGCTGTTTTTT.

The sample holds a few counts of this clone. CDR3 nucleotides: TGTGCCAGCAGTCGCCCTGGGGCCACTGAAGCTTTCTTT. It translates to CASSRPGATEAFF. The chain couples TRBV6-2 or TRBV6-3 to TRBJ1-1; TRBD1 might be the D (5 bases). CDR3 size: 13 residues. Germline-derived CDR1 and CDR2 are MNHEY and SVGEGT. V gave up 5 bases and J gave up 4 bases, with 11 bases separating them.

V usage is TRBV18 and J usage is TRBJ1-2, with a possible D match to TRBD1 (6 bases). This CDR3 spans 17 amino acids. Trimming took off 0 bases at V and 4 bases at J, with 18 bases between the two ends. Germline V gives CDR1 KGHSH, CDR2 LQKENI. CDR3 in DNA: TGTGCCAGCTCACCACCGGATGAACAGGGTTTAAGCTATGGCTACACCTTC. Translated, it gives CASSPPDEQGLSYGYTF.

The chain joins TRBV19 to TRBJ1-2, with TRBD1 matching 8 bases. The CDR3 is 12 amino acids. Trimming cost V 8 bases and J 4 bases; bases outside gene matches: 3. Germline-derived CDR1 and CDR2 are LNHDA and SQIVND (reference sequence). This CDR3 is CASGDRIYGYTF. The CDR3 DNA follows: TGTGCCAGTGGGGACAGGATCTATGGCTACACCTTC.

J is TRBJ1-2 and V is TRBV27; possible D gene TRBD1, 6 bases. CDR1 is MNHEY, CDR2 SMNVEV, per germline (reference sequence). This CDR3 has 15 residues. V dropped 0 bases and J dropped 4 bases, with 12 bases sitting between them. The DNA of the CDR3 is TGTGCCAGCAGTTTATCGGGGGCCCTTATCTATGGCTACACCTTC. Translation: CASSLSGALIYGYTF.